This T cell receptor (beta chain) was identified in a study of regulatory T cells in long-lasting Graves disease. HTBI primers from iRepertoire and Arm-PCR of CDR3 regions yielded the TCR beta libraries. TCRdb independently ran MiXCR on the multiplex PCR reads; one entry per CDR3 protein. The data contain fewer than 500,000 distinct CDR3 sequences, about 16% of them singletons. The time point denotes: newly diagnosed GD, antithyroid drugs for less than 3 months. Isolated PBMC RNA provided the starting material for the TCR library. This clonotype was detected many times. The junction differs from germline at one of its ends, possibly a read error. The germline V gene has CDR1 SGHRS and CDR2 YFSETQ. The CDR3 loop spans 15 amino acids. Separately, the same data were catalogued under a study of T cells in Graves' hyperthyroidism and ophthalmopathy.

V gene TRBV5-1 combines with J gene TRBJ2-3; possibly TRBD2 for D (6 bases). The starting material was peripheral blood mononuclear cells (PBMCs), obtained at new diagnosis, from a patient treated with antithyroid drugs. This sequence was found in a man aged 35 to 55 with Graves disease. CDR3 coding DNA: TGTGCCAGCAGCTTTCGGGGTCGGGGGTCAGATACGCAGTATTTT. Amino acids: CASSFRGRGSDTQYF.